The 10 T cell receptor beta chains below were found in one sample sequenced in a study of T cell responses to AZD1222 COVID-19 vaccine. Clones were read by immunoSEQ multiplex PCR, and TCRdb kept only the in-frame ones, dropping some. The sample carries fewer than 150,000 clones, roughly 88% recorded once. Material: peripheral blood, obtained on day 0 of AZD1222 vaccination. The receptors stem from an adult in good health.

The chain uses TRBV5-6 and TRBJ1-6; D possibly corresponds to TRBD1 (6 bases). CDR1 and CDR2 from the germline V gene are SGHDT and YYEEEE. V lost 3 bases and J lost 7, with 14 bases in between. The length of the CDR3 is 15 residues. CDR3 amino acids: CASSSPQGRNSPLHF. The CDR3 DNA sequence: TGTGCCAGCAGCTCGCCACAGGGCCGAAATTCACCCCTCCACTTT.

Only one count was recorded for this clone. This chain uses TRBV7-2 with TRBJ2-5; TRBD1 matches at 9 bases. The CDR3 runs to 15 residues. Germline lookup yields CDR1 SGHTA and CDR2 FQGNSA. The V gene end was trimmed by 1 base and the J gene end by 7 bases; junction bases not matched to a gene: 7. The CDR3 here is CASSLEQGAVWTQYF. The CDR3 region has the DNA TGTGCCAGCAGCTTAGAACAGGGGGCCGTTTGGACCCAGTACTTC.

The rearrangement uses TRBV28 and TRBJ2-5; unclear D gene. Between the trimmed V and J ends, which lost 4 bases and 4 bases, there was a span of 10 bases. CDR1 MDHEN and CDR2 SYDVKM come from the germline V gene. The CDR3 sequence is 13 residues long. CDR3 residues: CASSSGVRETQYF. The CDR3 DNA reads as TGTGCCAGCAGTTCCGGTGTTCGAGAGACCCAGTACTTC.

The rearrangement uses TRBV27 and TRBJ1-5; D is ambiguous. Germline-derived CDR1 and CDR2 are MNHEY and SMNVEV (reference sequence). V lost 5 bases and J lost 1, with 9 bases in between. The CDR3 covers 14 residues. The CDR3 is CASSADLSNQPQHF. The CDR3 DNA is TGTGCCAGCAGTGCCGACCTCAGCAATCAGCCCCAGCATTTT.

This clone was observed a single time. The chain links TRBV27 to TRBJ2-7, with unresolved D. Looked up from germline, CDR1 is MNHEY and CDR2 is SMNVEV (reference sequence). The CDR3 has 13 residues. V lost 4 bases and J lost 2, with 9 bases in between. The CDR3: CASSSLMAYEQYF. CDR3 DNA sequence: TGTGCCAGCAGTTCCCTTATGGCCTACGAGCAGTACTTC.

This clone was seen a handful of times. The chain couples TRBV4-2 to TRBJ2-1, with TRBD2 matching over 10 bases. Unmatched junction bases numbered 14, after V lost 3 bases and J lost 0 bases. CDR3 length equals 20 residues. Looked up from germline, CDR1 is LGHNA and CDR2 is YNFKEQ. CDR3 DNA sequence: TGTGCCAGCAGCCATCCGTCCACTCTAGCGGGGGCTAACTCCTACAATGAGCAGTTCTTC. Protein product: CASSHPSTLAGANSYNEQFF.

V is TRBV6-1 and J is TRBJ1-3, with D perhaps matching TRBD1 (6 bases). The CDR3 has 15 amino acids. Germline loops: CDR1 MNHNS, CDR2 SASEGT. V was trimmed by 3 bases and J by 6 bases, leaving 15 bases between them. The CDR3 DNA reads TGTGCCAGCAGTGACCTGACAGGTAGCCCAAACACCATATATTTT. Translating gives CASSDLTGSPNTIYF.

The chain joins TRBV19 to TRBJ1-5, with no clear D. CDR1 and CDR2 from the germline V gene are LNHDA and SQIVND (reference sequence). V dropped 7 bases and J dropped 2 bases, with 30 bases sitting between them. The CDR3 is made up of 20 amino acids. The CDR3, as DNA: TGTGCCAGTACCGCCCGAGGTGCAGGAGCCGCCCATAGGGGCAATCAGCCCCAGCATTTT. This sequence encodes CASTARGAGAAHRGNQPQHF.

This chain uses TRBV5-1 with TRBJ2-7, with D unresolved. CDR3 size: 12 residues. In germline, CDR1 is SGHRS, CDR2 YFSETQ. V shed 4 bases and J shed 1 base, with 6 bases lying between them. For the CDR3, the DNA is TGCGCCAGCAGCGTCGGGTCCTACGAGCAGTACTTC. It codes for CASSVGSYEQYF.

This clone has ten or more counts. The CDR3 reads CASGMGQGPDQPQHF. The CDR3 region has the DNA TGTGCCAGCGGGATGGGGCAGGGGCCCGATCAGCCCCAGCATTTT. V is TRBV2 and J is TRBJ1-5; tentatively, D is TRBD1 (6 bases). This CDR3 has 15 amino acids. V dropped 8 bases and J dropped 5 bases, with 19 bases sitting between them. In germline, CDR1 is SNHLY, CDR2 FYNNEI. The variable domain in full, with the rest retrieved from reference TRBV2 and TRBJ1-5, is EPEVTQTPSHQVTQMGQEVILRCVPISNHLYFYWYRQILGQKVEFLVSFYNNEISEKSEIFDDQFSVERPDGSNFTLKIRSTKLEDSAMYFCASGMGQGPDQPQHFGDGTRLSIL.